These T cell receptor beta chains were read from a single sample in a study of response to subunit inactivated influenza vaccine. Each CDR3 protein gets one entry after TCRdb re-called the RT-PCR reads with MiXCR. The data show about 570,000 distinct CDR3 sequences, over 9.5% seen once. The sample consisted of PBMCs from blood, taken on the day of vaccination. These receptors originate from a man aged 50 to 59 who received an inactivated influenza vaccine. Both conserved end residues are trimmed from each CDR3.

V gene,J gene,CDR3 protein
TRBV24-1,TRBJ1-5,ATSGPGPSNQPQH
TRBV11-2,TRBJ2-7,ASSFSRRGGLAGGNTYEQY
TRBV7-2,TRBJ2-1,ASSLVFQGHNEQF
TRBV10-3,TRBJ2-7,AIRTASYEQY
TRBV6-5,TRBJ1-3,ASSYGKGPGNTIY
TRBV6-4,TRBJ2-7,ASSPTTGTRSDEQY
TRBV29-1,TRBJ2-4,SVQLTGTIAKNIQY
TRBV12-3/TRBV12-4,TRBJ2-2,ASSPSGGAGELF
TRBV7-2,TRBJ1-2,ASSPSGVTYGYT
TRBV7-2,TRBJ1-1,ASSYMLNTEAF
TRBV6-2/TRBV6-3,TRBJ2-1,ASSYSFFSFASGAPHSYNEQF
TRBV29-1,TRBJ1-1,SVGKGQWGTEAF
TRBV14,TRBJ2-7,ASSQPGLAGTSSYEQY
TRBV6-2/TRBV6-3,TRBJ2-3,ASSYSPFADTQY
TRBV20-1,TRBJ2-1,SARNPEGGSYNEQF
TRBV20-1,TRBJ2-5,SASWGAETQY
TRBV7-2,TRBJ2-2,ASSQEQPLNTGELF